Listed below are T cell receptor beta chains from one sample, sequenced in a study of CD8 T cells in ankylosing spondylitis. TCRdb re-called the 5' RACE reads through MiXCR, storing one row per CDR3 protein. The table shows under 450,000 distinct CDR3 sequences, with about a sixth occurring only once. What was sequenced was blood, either unsorted or a sorted T cell fraction (not recorded which). All receptors come from a male donor with ankylosing spondylitis. Both conserved end residues are part of each CDR3. Fields, in order: D gene, CDR3 length, V gene, clone size, J gene, CDR3 protein, CDR3 DNA. D genes are given only for firm matches. Clone sizes are given selectively: once, few, many, or a class where the clone is expanded.

D: .; length: 14; V: TRBV3-1; size: .; J: TRBJ1-2; CDR3: CASSQDVPSGGYTF; DNA: TGTGCCAGCAGCCAAGATGTCCCCTCGGGAGGCTACACCTTC
D: .; length: 15; V: TRBV12-3/TRBV12-4; size: .; J: TRBJ2-6; CDR3: CASRPPSSGANVLTF; DNA: TGTGCCAGCAGACCCCCAAGCTCTGGGGCCAACGTCCTGACTTTC
D: .; length: 14; V: TRBV4-1; size: once; J: TRBJ2-5; CDR3: CASSQAKTGETQYF; DNA: TGCGCCAGCAGCCAAGCGAAGACAGGAGAGACCCAGTACTTC
D: TRBD1; length: 15; V: TRBV10-2; size: few; J: TRBJ2-4; CDR3: CASSEHRGSKNIQYF; DNA: TGCGCCAGCAGTGAGCACAGGGGGTCCAAAAACATTCAGTACTTC
D: .; length: 13; V: TRBV11-3; size: .; J: TRBJ2-1; CDR3: CASSLYVISEQFF; DNA: TGTGCCAGCAGCTTATATGTTATCAGTGAGCAGTTCTTC
D: .; length: 13; V: TRBV28; size: few; J: TRBJ1-2; CDR3: CASRDSTNYGYTF; DNA: TGTGCCAGCAGGGACAGTACTAACTATGGCTACACCTTC
D: TRBD2; length: 18; V: TRBV5-5; size: .; J: TRBJ2-5; CDR3: CASSLSGLAGVGQETQYF; DNA: TGTGCCAGCAGCTTGTCGGGTCTAGCGGGAGTAGGGCAAGAGACCCAGTACTTC
D: .; length: 15; V: TRBV11-2; size: few; J: TRBJ1-1; CDR3: CASSPQGHLNTEAFF; DNA: TGTGCCAGCAGCCCACAGGGACACTTGAACACTGAAGCTTTCTTT
D: TRBD1; length: 19; V: TRBV4-3; size: few; J: TRBJ1-4; CDR3: CASSLHLPGQAGADEKLFF; DNA: TGCGCCAGCAGCCTCCACCTCCCGGGACAGGCCGGGGCGGATGAAAAACTGTTTTTT
D: TRBD1; length: 15; V: TRBV28; size: few; J: TRBJ2-1; CDR3: CASSPYRDRDGEQFF; DNA: TGTGCCAGCAGTCCTTACCGGGACAGGGACGGGGAGCAGTTCTTC
D: .; length: 18; V: TRBV4-1; size: .; J: TRBJ1-5; CDR3: CASSQESYGSPRGQPQHF; DNA: TGCGCCAGCAGCCAAGAGAGCTATGGGAGCCCGAGAGGTCAGCCCCAGCATTTT
D: .; length: 15; V: TRBV7-2; size: .; J: TRBJ2-4; CDR3: CASGSKTQAKNIQYF; DNA: TGTGCCAGCGGCTCCAAGACACAAGCCAAAAACATTCAGTACTTC
D: .; length: 14; V: TRBV28; size: .; J: TRBJ2-2; CDR3: CASSLWGNTGELFF; DNA: TGTGCCAGCAGTTTATGGGGTAACACCGGGGAGCTGTTTTTT
D: TRBD2; length: 15; V: TRBV20-1; size: few; J: TRBJ2-3; CDR3: CSAIQSSGKLDTQYF; DNA: TGCAGTGCTATCCAATCTAGCGGGAAGTTAGATACGCAGTATTTT